The next 24 T cell receptor beta chains were all read from a single sample in a study of early T cells in non-severe SARS-CoV-2 infection. Via MiXCR, TCRdb re-called the 5' RACE reads, giving one row per CDR3 protein. The sample holds around 65,000 distinct CDR3 sequences, roughly 12% seen once. This specimen was whole blood, taken at baseline. The receptors shown here come from an adult who was a healthcare worker with PCR-confirmed SARS-CoV-2 infection or an uninfected control (not recorded which).

This clonotype was counted only a few times. The V and J genes are TRBV9 and TRBJ1-1; D not certain. The CDR3 length is 16 residues. Trimming pared 4 bases from V and 3 bases from J, leaving 19 bases between. In germline, CDR1 is SGDLS, CDR2 YYNGEE. This chain's CDR3 is CASSPPPADGYTEAFF. CDR3 sequence (DNA): TGTGCCAGCAGCCCACCCCCAGCAGACGGGTACACTGAAGCTTTCTTT.

This clonotype turned up a few times. V usage is TRBV19 and J usage is TRBJ2-1, with TRBD2 identical over 8 bases. Germline lookup yields CDR1 LNHDA and CDR2 SQIVND (reference sequence). This CDR3 spans 16 amino acids. The V and J ends lost 4 bases and 5 bases, in that order; junction bases with no gene match: 10. This CDR3 reads CASSRLAWGVNNEQFF. The CDR3, as DNA: TGTGCCAGTAGTAGACTAGCGTGGGGGGTAAACAATGAGCAGTTCTTC.

This clonotype was seen more than once but under ten times. This chain's CDR3 is CSARYTDTQYF. In nucleotides, the CDR3 is TGCAGTGCTAGATATACAGATACGCAGTATTTT. The J gene is TRBJ2-3, the V gene TRBV20-1, with unresolved D. The germline gives CDR1 DFQATT, CDR2 SNEGSKA (reference sequence). CDR3 length equals 11 residues. Trimming left V 2 bases short and J 3 bases short, with 3 bases between.

This chain joins TRBV4-3 and TRBJ2-7; 9 nucleotides agree with TRBD2. The CDR3 extends over 15 amino acids. The junction had 5 bases not matched to a gene; V was cut back by 1 base and J by 4 bases. The germline V gene encodes CDR1 LGHNA and CDR2 YSLEER. The CDR3 DNA reads TGCGCCAGCAGCCAAGGTAGCGGGAGTAGGTACGAGCAGTACTTC. This encodes CASSQGSGSRYEQYF.

V gene TRBV7-9 combines with J gene TRBJ2-7; 7 bases agree with TRBD1. V was pared by 8 bases and J by 4 bases, with 8 bases of the junction left unmatched. The V gene's germline CDR1 is SEHNR and CDR2 FQNEAQ (reference sequence). This CDR3 region has 13 residues. CDR3 loop: CASGDTGVYEQYF. The CDR3 nucleotides read TGTGCCAGCGGGGACACAGGGGTATACGAGCAGTACTTC.

V and J are TRBV2 and TRBJ2-7; D is possibly TRBD1 (5 bases). CDR1 SNHLY and CDR2 FYNNEI come from the germline V gene. The CDR3 runs to 14 residues. Trimming cost V 7 bases and J 5 bases, with 18 bases left between them. CDR3 region: CASTIGSGFHEQYF. For the CDR3, the DNA is TGTGCCAGCACCATAGGATCAGGGTTTCACGAGCAGTACTTC.

In its sample, this clonotype was seen a few times. The chain recombines TRBV19 with TRBJ2-1; D might be TRBD2 (6 bases). Between the trimmed V and J ends, which lost 3 bases and 7 bases, there was a span of 19 bases. CDR1 is LNHDA, CDR2 SQIVND, per germline (reference sequence). The CDR3 runs 16 residues. CDR3 DNA sequence: TGTGCCAGTAGTATCTCCGGGAGCTCCGGGTGGAATGAGCAGTTCTTC. Residues: CASSISGSSGWNEQFF.

The table lists this clonotype with a few counts. The V call is TRBV6-6, the J call TRBJ2-4, with a possible D match to TRBD1 (6 bases). This CDR3 spans 13 amino acids. CDR1 MNHNY and CDR2 SVGAGI come from the germline V gene (reference sequence). CDR3 region: CATQGPAKNIQYF. CDR3 coding DNA: TGTGCAACACAGGGACCAGCCAAAAACATTCAGTACTTC.

This clonotype has at least ten counts. The chain combines TRBV11-2 with TRBJ2-5, with no clear D. CDR3 size: 14 residues. Germline V CDR1 and CDR2: SGHAT, FQNNGV. The V and J ends lost 4 bases and 3 bases respectively, with 12 bases between them. CDR3 in amino acids: CASSSLATKETQYF. CDR3 sequence (DNA): TGTGCCAGCAGCTCACTCGCAACCAAAGAGACCCAGTACTTC.

The table lists this clonotype with many counts. The V and J genes are TRBV28 and TRBJ2-3; the match to TRBD2 covers 11 bases. The length of the CDR3 is 17 residues. Germline assignment: CDR1 MDHEN and CDR2 SYDVKM. The trim removed 4 bases at V and 4 bases at J, leaving 10 bases unmatched. The DNA of the CDR3 is TGTGCCAGCAGTTCATTAGCGGGAGGGCCCCCCGCAGATACGCAGTATTTT. Translation: CASSSLAGGPPADTQYF.

The CDR3 sequence is CASLPGGGRSVQYF. Here the CDR3 DNA reads TGTGCCAGCCTCCCCGGGGGGGGGAGAAGTGTGCAGTACTTC. This rearrangement joins TRBV7-9 to TRBJ2-7; 8 nucleotides align to TRBD2. Trimming took 8 bases from V and 9 from J; bases not matched to a gene: 15. This CDR3 spans 14 amino acids. CDR1 SEHNR and CDR2 FQNEAQ come from the germline V gene (reference sequence). The variable domain in full, completed from reference TRBV7-9 and TRBJ2-7, reads DTGVSQNPRHKITKRGQNVTFRCDPISEHNRLYWYRQTLGQGPEFLTYFQNEAQLEKSRLLSDRFSAERPKGSFSTLEIQRTEQGDSAMYLCASLPGGGRSVQYFGPGTRLTVT.

CDR3: CSVAPSIGGPAYEQYF. In nucleotides, the CDR3 is TGCAGCGTTGCTCCTTCAATCGGGGGGCCCGCCTACGAGCAGTACTTC. The V and J genes are TRBV29-1 and TRBJ2-7; D is possibly TRBD2 (7 bases). CDR1 is SQVTM and CDR2 is ANQGSEA in the germline V gene. The CDR3 runs to 16 residues. Deletions cut 4 bases from V and 2 bases from J, with 21 bases between.

This chain connects TRBV19 to TRBJ1-1; D is possibly TRBD1 (5 bases). The CDR3 has 16 residues. Germline V gene lookup returns CDR1 LNHDA and CDR2 SQIVND (reference sequence). Deletions cut 5 bases from V and 1 base from J, with 17 bases between. DNA of the CDR3: TGTGCCAGTAGTCCAAGGGGAGGAGGGACGAACACTGAAGCTTTCTTT. It codes for CASSPRGGGTNTEAFF. Full variable domain (rest looked up from reference TRBV19 and TRBJ1-1): DGGITQSPKYLFRKEGQNVTLSCEQNLNHDAMYWYRQDPGQGLRLIYYSQIVNDFQKGDIAEGYSVSREKKESFPLTVTSAQKNPTAFYLCASSPRGGGTNTEAFFGQGTRLTVV.

With regard to this clonotype: This may stem from a read error, because a much larger clone lies one nucleotide away. V is TRBV7-9 and J is TRBJ1-3; D gene uncertain. Looked up from germline, CDR1 is SEHNR and CDR2 is FQNEAQ (reference sequence). This CDR3 has 15 residues. The CDR3 is CVSSWTESSGNTIYF. CDR3 sequence (DNA): TGTGTCAGCAGCTGGACGGAGAGCTCTGGAAACACCATATATTTT.

In its sample, this clonotype was seen a few times. The DNA of the CDR3 is TGCAGTGCTAGTAAGAGACTAGCGTACGAGCAGTACTTC. It codes for CSASKRLAYEQYF. This rearrangement joins TRBV20-1 to TRBJ2-7, with 8 bases lining up with TRBD2. CDR3 length: 13 residues. The germline V gene has CDR1 DFQATT and CDR2 SNEGSKA (reference sequence). Trimming took 3 bases from V and 4 from J; bases not matched to a gene: 5.

This clonotype has ten or more counts. This rearrangement joins TRBV18 to TRBJ1-5; 8 nucleotides align to TRBD1. CDR3 length: 14 residues. Per germline, CDR1 KGHSH and CDR2 LQKENI. V was pared by 2 bases and J by 8 bases, with 5 bases of the junction left unmatched. CDR3 in DNA: TGTGCCAGCTCACCAGGACAGGGAAGTAAGCCCCAGCATTTT. Its protein product is CASSPGQGSKPQHF.

CDR3 amino acids: CASSVGSSGVGETQYF. Written as DNA, the CDR3 is TGTGCCAGCAGCGTAGGGTCTAGCGGGGTCGGTGAGACCCAGTACTTC. V and J are TRBV9 and TRBJ2-5; TRBD2 matches at 9 bases. The length of the CDR3 is 16 residues. In germline, CDR1 is SGDLS, CDR2 YYNGEE. Germline trimming cut 0 bases from V and 5 bases from J; bases unmatched to any gene: 8.

V and J are TRBV5-1 and TRBJ2-1; D possibly uses TRBD1 or TRBD2 (5 bases each). The V gene lost 0 bases and the J gene lost 8 bases, with 9 bases spanning the gap. Looked up from germline, CDR1 is SGHRS and CDR2 is YFSETQ. This CDR3 comprises 13 residues. CDR3: CASSLERGDEQFF. The CDR3, as DNA: TGCGCCAGCAGCTTGGAACGAGGGGATGAGCAGTTCTTC.

The chain employs TRBV28 and TRBJ2-1; TRBD2 might be the D (6 bases). The CDR3 has 15 residues. Germline V gene sequence: CDR1 MDHEN, CDR2 SYDVKM. Trimming pared 3 bases from V and 3 bases from J, leaving 12 bases between. CDR3 protein: CASSLETRDYNEQFF. CDR3 nucleotide sequence: TGTGCCAGCAGTTTGGAGACGCGGGACTACAATGAGCAGTTCTTC.

Only a few counts were recorded for this clonotype. V and J are TRBV2 and TRBJ2-1; TRBD2 matches at 11 bases. With 6 bases clipped from V and 4 bases from J, the junction kept 8 bases outside the gene matches. Germline V gives CDR1 SNHLY, CDR2 FYNNEI. The length of the CDR3 is 16 residues. In nucleotides, the CDR3 is TGTGCCAGCAGGAACTCGGGACTAGCGGATTACAATGAGCAGTTCTTC. This codes for CASRNSGLADYNEQFF.

The genes are TRBV12-3 or TRBV12-4 and TRBJ1-2; the match to TRBD1 covers 8 bases. With 7 bases clipped from V and 4 bases from J, the junction kept 5 bases outside the gene matches. CDR3 size: 13 residues. The CDR3 DNA is TGTGCCAGCACCAGGACAGGGAGCTATGGCTACACCTTC. Translating gives CASTRTGSYGYTF.

This clonotype was recorded many times. The chain joins TRBV16 to TRBJ2-3; TRBD2 is a possible D gene (6 bases). Germline V lookup: CDR1 KGHSY, CDR2 FQNENV. Deletions cut 1 base from V and 2 bases from J, with 13 bases between. The CDR3 extends over 16 amino acids. The CDR3: CASSQFGGTITDTQYF. The CDR3 region has the DNA TGTGCCAGCAGCCAATTTGGGGGGACCATCACAGATACGCAGTATTTT.

This clonotype was observed many times. The chain recombines TRBV28 with TRBJ2-1; a possible D gene is TRBD2 (5 bases). This CDR3 has 15 residues. Germline CDR1 reads MDHEN; CDR2 reads SYDVKM. V was pared by 2 bases and J by 9 bases, with 17 bases between. CDR3 bases: TGTGCCAGCAGTTTACAGTCGATTGGCGCGGGTGAGCAGTTCTTC. This sequence encodes CASSLQSIGAGEQFF. Full variable domain (remainder filled in from reference TRBV28 and TRBJ2-1): DVKVTQSSRYLVKRTGEKVFLECVQDMDHENMFWYRQDPGLGLRLIYFSYDVKMKEKGDIPEGYSVSREKKERFSLILESASTNQTSMYLCASSLQSIGAGEQFFGPGTRLTVL.

This clonotype was recorded many times. The chain has TRBV13 and TRBJ2-7; D ambiguous. Trimming cost V 6 bases and J 0 bases, with 12 bases left between them. The length of the CDR3 is 14 residues. The V gene's germline CDR1 is PRHDT and CDR2 FYEKMQ (reference sequence). CDR3 amino acids: CASSSPKLSYEQYF. For the CDR3, the DNA is TGTGCCAGCAGTTCCCCGAAGCTCTCCTACGAGCAGTACTTC.